These 19 T cell receptor beta chains were sequenced from one sample in a study of naive and memory T cell subsets. Ligated cDNA underwent four rounds of PCR with nested alpha and beta constant region primers and SP2. TCRdb itself ran the UMI-ligation and nested PCR reads through MiXCR, one entry per CDR3 protein. The table records 30,000 to 35,000 distinct CDR3 sequences, approximately 6.7% of them present only once. Treatment described: skin biopsy from PPD injection site in Mantoux-positive individual. TCR cDNA received a 3' ligated oligonucleotide that carried a UMI. The source was skin, collected from a tuberculin skin test site. The receptors were sampled from an adult in good health.

Many counts were recorded for this clonotype. The chain uses TRBV29-1 and TRBJ2-7; D call uncertain. Germline V gene data show CDR1 as SQVTM and CDR2 as ANQGSEA. The length of the CDR3 is 16 residues. V dropped 5 bases and J dropped 4 bases, with 24 bases sitting between them. The CDR3 DNA follows: TGCAGCGTTTATGGGTTGGGCGCAAGCGAGGCATACGAGCAGTACTTC. Residues: CSVYGLGASEAYEQYF.

The chain employs TRBV27 and TRBJ1-1, with D tentatively TRBD1 (5 bases). The CDR3 length is 13 residues. Germline CDR1 reads MNHEY; CDR2 reads SMNVEV (reference sequence). Deletions cut 4 bases from V and 4 bases from J, with 10 bases between. The CDR3 DNA sequence: TGTGCCAGCAGTTCCCAGGGAGGCACTGAAGCTTTCTTT. Protein sequence: CASSSQGGTEAFF.

This clonotype was counted ten times or more. The chain employs TRBV23-1 and TRBJ2-4; D remains unclear. TRBV23-1 is treated as an ORF (open reading frame) with a function not yet certain. With 4 bases removed from V and 0 bases from J, the gap between germline ends came to 13 bases. The CDR3 contains 16 residues. The CDR3 is CASSPRCRVAKNIQYF. In DNA, the CDR3 is TGCGCCAGCAGTCCCCGATGTCGGGTAGCCAAAAACATTCAGTACTTC.

This clonotype appeared many times. V and J are TRBV5-1 and TRBJ2-5; 13 bases are shared with TRBD2. CDR1 is SGHRS and CDR2 is YFSETQ in the germline V gene. V shed 0 bases, J shed 4 bases, and the junction held 3 bases outside the gene matches. The CDR3 spans 16 residues. The CDR3 sequence is CASSLATSGGAETQYF. In nucleotides, the CDR3 is TGCGCCAGCAGCTTGGCCACTAGCGGGGGGGCAGAGACCCAGTACTTC.

The gene calls are TRBV3-1 and TRBJ2-2; 10 bases align to TRBD2. CDR1 LGHDT and CDR2 YNNKEL come from the germline V gene (reference sequence). The CDR3 runs 19 residues. V trimming: 4 bases; J trimming: 3 bases; junction bases outside the gene matches: 14. The CDR3 is CASSRAGGPFSLYTGELFF. CDR3 DNA sequence: TGTGCCAGCAGCCGAGCGGGGGGGCCGTTCTCTCTATACACCGGGGAGCTGTTTTTT.

In this sample, this clonotype turned up a few times. The CDR3 protein is CASSLAGRQETQYF. The CDR3 DNA follows: TGCGCCAGCAGCTTGGCTGGCAGACAAGAGACCCAGTACTTC. V usage is TRBV5-1 and J usage is TRBJ2-5; no clear D gene. Germline CDR1 is SGHRS and CDR2 is YFSETQ. Deletions cut 0 bases from V and 2 bases from J, with 8 bases between. The CDR3 has 14 amino acids.

Notes on this clonotype: An end of the junction does not agree with germline; a read error may underlie this. The chain is built from TRBV7-8 and TRBJ2-5; 10 bases are a match to TRBD2. CDR3 length: 16 amino acids. The germline CDR1 and CDR2 sequences are SGHVS and FQNEAQ. The DNA for the CDR3 is TGTGCCTGCAGCTTGTCACCTAGCGGGGGTGTGGAGACCCAGTACTTC. Its protein product is CACSLSPSGGVETQYF.

This clonotype was detected many times. The rearrangement links TRBV12-3 or TRBV12-4 to TRBJ1-5; D might be TRBD1 (6 bases). V lost 3 bases and J lost 6, with 12 bases in between. This CDR3 comprises 14 residues. The CDR3 nucleotides read TGTGCCAGCAGTTTCACAGGGTGGGGTCAGCCCCAGCATTTT. Amino acids: CASSFTGWGQPQHF.

V usage is TRBV27 and J usage is TRBJ2-7; D remains unclear. This CDR3 spans 14 amino acids. From germline, CDR1 is MNHEY and CDR2 SMNVEV (reference sequence). The V end lost 8 bases, the J end lost 0 bases, and 14 bases lay between the germline ends. The CDR3 loop is CASQFSTLSYEQYF. CDR3 in DNA: TGTGCCAGCCAATTCAGCACCCTCTCCTACGAGCAGTACTTC.

Only a few counts were recorded for this clonotype. The gene calls are TRBV4-1 and TRBJ2-5, with D tentatively TRBD1 (6 bases). The CDR3 is 13 residues long. Trimming shortened V by 6 bases and J by 2 bases, and 10 bases separated the two germline ends. Germline V lookup: CDR1 MGHRA, CDR2 YSYEKL. DNA of the CDR3: TGCGCCAGCAGACGGACAGTTCAAGAGACCCAGTACTTC. Translating gives CASRRTVQETQYF.

This clonotype was counted at least ten times. V and J are TRBV5-1 and TRBJ2-7; 9 bases align to TRBD1. Per the germline V gene, CDR1 is SGHRS and CDR2 is YFSETQ. The CDR3 totals 15 residues. V trimming: 0 bases; J trimming: 7 bases; junction bases outside the gene matches: 8. Here the CDR3 DNA reads TGCGCCAGCAGCTTGGAGGGACAGGGCCTTAGGGAGCAGTACTTC. Translated, it gives CASSLEGQGLREQYF.

The table lists this clonotype with many counts. In nucleotides, the CDR3 is TGTGCCAGCAGCGTGGACTCGGGCATTCAGTACTTC. The encoded protein is CASSVDSGIQYF. The V call is TRBV7-9, the J call TRBJ2-4; possible D gene TRBD2, 5 bases. The V gene's germline CDR1 is SEHNR and CDR2 FQNEAQ (reference sequence). The CDR3 is 12 amino acids. V lost 5 bases and J lost 9, with 11 bases in between.

This clonotype was counted ten times or more. V and J are TRBV11-2 and TRBJ2-3; either TRBD1 or TRBD2 may fit D (6 bases each). The CDR3 spans 17 residues. Trimming pared 4 bases from V and 1 base from J, leaving 18 bases between. From germline, CDR1 is SGHAT and CDR2 FQNNGV. CDR3: CASSSGASGIGTDTQYF. DNA of the CDR3: TGTGCCAGCAGCTCGGGGGCCTCTGGGATTGGCACAGATACGCAGTATTTT.

This clonotype was counted many times. This chain joins TRBV5-1 and TRBJ2-1; 15 nucleotides match TRBD2. The CDR3 covers 14 residues. V dropped 7 bases and J dropped 7; count of bases not matched to a gene: 3. Germline CDR1 is SGHRS and CDR2 is YFSETQ. This chain's CDR3 is CASGLAGGSNEQFF. The DNA of the CDR3 is TGCGCCAGCGGACTAGCGGGGGGGTCGAATGAGCAGTTCTTC.

This clonotype was seen a handful of times. The V and J genes are TRBV20-1 and TRBJ2-2, with 7 bases matching TRBD2. The CDR3 has 13 amino acids. The V segment lost 5 bases and the J segment 5 bases; nucleotides outside the gene matches: 5. The germline V gene encodes CDR1 DFQATT and CDR2 SNEGSKA (reference sequence). CDR3 amino acids: CSAVTSVTGELFF. Written as DNA, the CDR3 is TGCAGTGCTGTTACTAGCGTGACCGGGGAGCTGTTTTTT.

This clonotype has ten or more counts. This chain joins TRBV29-1 and TRBJ2-4, with 7 bases aligning to TRBD2. V dropped 1 base and J dropped 3; count of bases not matched to a gene: 3. Germline V gene sequence: CDR1 SQVTM, CDR2 ANQGSEA. The CDR3 is made up of 14 amino acids. The DNA of the CDR3 is TGCAGCGTTGAAGGAGCGGGGAACAAAAACATTCAGTACTTC. Translating it yields CSVEGAGNKNIQYF.

This clonotype occurred many times. The gene calls are TRBV4-2 and TRBJ1-2, with D uncertain. CDR3 length: 14 residues. CDR1 is LGHNA and CDR2 is YNFKEQ in the germline V gene. Trimming cost V 0 bases and J 4 bases, with 9 bases left between them. The CDR3 here is CASSQEAGGYGYTF. CDR3 in DNA: TGTGCCAGCAGCCAAGAAGCGGGTGGCTATGGCTACACCTTC.

This clonotype was counted at least ten times. The J gene is TRBJ1-2, the V gene TRBV12-3 or TRBV12-4; no firm D call. The CDR3 spans 16 residues. With 3 bases removed from V and 3 bases from J, the gap between germline ends came to 17 bases. The CDR3 loop reads CASSFGVGSLDYGYTF. CDR3 DNA: TGTGCCAGCAGTTTCGGTGTGGGGTCTCTCGACTATGGCTACACCTTC.

This clonotype showed up many times. An end of the junction does not agree with germline; a read error may underlie this. V gene TRBV20-1 combines with J gene TRBJ2-7; 9 positions match TRBD1. The CDR3 runs to 18 residues. The germline V gene has CDR1 DFQATT and CDR2 SNEGSKA (reference sequence). The CDR3 loop reads CSAGDLGGNRGRMDEQYF. As DNA, the CDR3 is TGCAGTGCTGGAGATCTGGGCGGAAACAGGGGGCGTATGGACGAGCAGTACTTC.